This TCR beta chain stems from a study of vaccination and CD4 T cells after COVID-19. Across the study: Median time from second vaccine dose to sampling was less than 85 days (14 to 241).

One entry per CDR3 protein, called by TCRdb with MiXCR from the PCR reads. The repertoire holds approximately 21,000 distinct CDR3 sequences, with under 60% as singletons. This clonotype has just one count. This specimen consisted of CD4+ T cells from blood, obtained before SARS-CoV-2 vaccination. The source is a human donor who had recovered from COVID-19.

The CDR3 region is CASSPQSSGSRAYF. The CDR3 DNA is TGTGCCAGCAGCCCGCAATCGAGCGGGAGTCGGGCGTACTTC. The chain combines TRBV7-2 with TRBJ2-7, with 8 positions matching TRBD2. V lost 5 bases and J lost 12; bases outside the gene matches: 15. Per germline, CDR1 SGHTA and CDR2 FQGNSA. CDR3 size: 14 residues.